The clone carrying this T cell receptor (beta chain) was seen just once. Its antigen is unidentified. This CDR3 contains 18 residues. Germline V lookup: CDR1 SGDLS, CDR2 YYNGEE. V was clipped by 0 bases and J by 1 base; unmatched bases: 5. The authors distributed each subset's genomic DNA evenly over several immunoSEQ plates. Each sorted subset replicate got 200 ng genomic DNA, 25,000 to 35,000 genomes. Clones were sequenced by immunoSEQ multiplex PCR, and TCRdb holds only the in-frame ones, with some missing. The data contain around 1,100,000 clones, approximately 77% of them singletons. The data were taken from a study of shared clonotypes between healthy human individuals. Broader study findings: Among donors, clonotype sharing was expected to be affected by sequencing depth. Among the subsets, naive ones generally showed larger estimated richness than memory ones.

The sequenced sample was memory CD4+ T cells from PBMCs. As for subset: CD45RA-negative fraction. This chain links TRBV9 with TRBJ2-2, with TRBD2 matching 11 bases. The receptor was isolated from a man between 18 and 29 years old in good health. Some clones in this sample may be carry-over from other donors' samples. The CDR3 protein is CASSVATGLAGNTGELFF. CDR3 DNA: TGTGCCAGCAGCGTAGCTACCGGACTAGCGGGGAACACCGGGGAGCTGTTTTTT.